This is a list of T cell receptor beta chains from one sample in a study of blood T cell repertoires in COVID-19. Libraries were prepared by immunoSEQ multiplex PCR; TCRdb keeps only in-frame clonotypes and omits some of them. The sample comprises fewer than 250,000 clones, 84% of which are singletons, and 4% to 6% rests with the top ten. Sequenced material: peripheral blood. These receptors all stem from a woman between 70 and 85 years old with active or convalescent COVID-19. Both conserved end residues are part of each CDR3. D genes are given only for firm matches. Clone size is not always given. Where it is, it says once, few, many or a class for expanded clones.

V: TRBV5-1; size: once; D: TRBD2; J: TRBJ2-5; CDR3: CASSFQLAGGWETQYF; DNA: TGCGCCAGCAGTTTCCAACTAGCGGGAGGTTGGGAGACCCAGTACTTC
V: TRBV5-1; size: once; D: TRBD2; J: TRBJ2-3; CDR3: CASSLARGVSTDTQYF; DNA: TGCGCCAGCAGCTTGGCCCGGGGGGTAAGCACAGATACGCAGTATTTT
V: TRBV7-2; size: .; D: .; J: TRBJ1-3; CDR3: CASSLSPSGNTIYF; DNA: TGTGCCAGCAGCTTAAGCCCCTCTGGAAACACCATATATTTT
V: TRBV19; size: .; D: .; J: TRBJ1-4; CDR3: CATRERGRVELFF; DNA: TGTGCCACCAGAGAGCGGGGTAGGGTGGAACTGTTTTTT
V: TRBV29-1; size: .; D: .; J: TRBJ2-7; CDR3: CSLLGDRTTTNTSYEQYF; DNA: TGCAGCCTACTGGGGGACCGGACTACCACAAACACGTCCTACGAGCAGTACTTC
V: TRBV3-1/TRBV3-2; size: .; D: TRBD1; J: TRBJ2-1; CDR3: CASSQENRGSVF; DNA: TGTGCCAGCAGCCAGGAAAACAGGGGTTCGGTCTTC
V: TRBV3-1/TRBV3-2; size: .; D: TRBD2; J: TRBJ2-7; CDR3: CASSQGGSVYEQYF; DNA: TGTGCCAGCAGCCAAGGCGGGAGCGTTTACGAGCAGTACTTC
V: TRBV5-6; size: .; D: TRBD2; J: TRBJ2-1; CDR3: CASSLLAGAGNEQFF; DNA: TGTGCCAGCAGCTTGTTAGCGGGAGCTGGCAATGAGCAGTTCTTC
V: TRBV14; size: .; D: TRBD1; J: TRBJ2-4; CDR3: CASSPKTGGTFVDIQYF; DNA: TGTGCCAGCAGCCCGAAGACAGGGGGGACTTTCGTGGACATTCAGTACTTC
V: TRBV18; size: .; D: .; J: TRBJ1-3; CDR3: CASSPRTASSGNTIYF; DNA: TGTGCCAGCTCACCAAGGACAGCTAGCTCTGGAAACACCATATATTTT
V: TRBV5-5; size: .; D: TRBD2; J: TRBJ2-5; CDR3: CASSSGGLAGGLARETQYF; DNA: TGTGCCAGCAGCTCGGGGGGGCTAGCGGGAGGCCTTGCCCGGGAGACCCAGTACTTC
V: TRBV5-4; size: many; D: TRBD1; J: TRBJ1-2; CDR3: CASKKGGGNYGYTF; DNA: TGTGCCAGCAAAAAAGGGGGCGGTAACTATGGCTACACCTTC
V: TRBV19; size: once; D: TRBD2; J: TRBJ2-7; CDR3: CASSAGLAGGEQYF; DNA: TGTGCCAGTAGCGCCGGACTAGCGGGAGGGGAGCAGTACTTC